This T cell receptor (beta chain) is drawn from a study of cytomegalovirus exposure and HLA in healthy donors. Study outcomes and limitations: Per published accounts, TCR beta sequences correctly predicted the HLA-A and HLA-B alleles of most subjects.

About this clone itself: Its antigen is not known. The sample has other DNA sequences that encode this CDR3 too.

Between the trimmed V and J ends, which lost 3 bases and 2 bases, there was a span of 8 bases. Germline lookup yields CDR1 SGDLS and CDR2 YYNGEE. The CDR3 covers 13 residues. The PCR employed 60 Vbeta primers together with 13 Jbeta primers. TCRdb keeps only in-frame clones here, not all; method: immunoSEQ multiplex PCR. The table lists 130,000 or so clones, roughly three quarters of them singletons. The origin of this receptor is a woman between 18 and 29 years old in good health and CMV-seronegative. The V call is TRBV9, the J call TRBJ1-1; D ambiguous. The sample consisted of PBMCs. The CDR3: CASSGEVNTEAFF. The CDR3 bases are TGTGCCAGCAGCGGGGAGGTTAACACTGAAGCTTTCTTT.